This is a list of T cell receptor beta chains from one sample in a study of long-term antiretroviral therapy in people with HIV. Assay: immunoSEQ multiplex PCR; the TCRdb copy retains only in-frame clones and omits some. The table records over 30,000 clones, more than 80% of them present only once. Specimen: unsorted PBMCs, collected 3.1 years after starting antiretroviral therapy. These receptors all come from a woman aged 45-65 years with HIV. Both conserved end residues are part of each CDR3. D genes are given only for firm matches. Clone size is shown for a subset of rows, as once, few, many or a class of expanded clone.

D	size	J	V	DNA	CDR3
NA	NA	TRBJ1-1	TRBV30	TGTGCCTGGAGTCCCCCGACGGGTGAAGCTTTCTTT	CAWSPPTGEAFF
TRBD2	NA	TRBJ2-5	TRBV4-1	TGCGCCAGCAGAGGAGCGGGGGAGAAGTACCAAGAGACCCAGTACTTC	CASRGAGEKYQETQYF
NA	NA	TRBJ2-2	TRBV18	TGTGCCAGCTCACCACACCCGGCGAACACCGGGGAGCTGTTTTTT	CASSPHPANTGELFF
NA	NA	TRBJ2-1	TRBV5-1	TGCGCCAGCAGCTTGGATTTCTATGAGCAGTTCTTC	CASSLDFYEQFF
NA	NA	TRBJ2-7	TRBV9	TGTGCCAGCAGCGTGGGGGGATTCTCCTACGAGCAGTACTTC	CASSVGGFSYEQYF
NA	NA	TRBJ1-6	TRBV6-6	TGTGCCAGCAGCCCCGGGACTGAAAGTTCACCCCTCCACTTT	CASSPGTESSPLHF
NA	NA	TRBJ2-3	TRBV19	TGTGCCAGTGAGGGCGCAGATACGCAGTATTTT	CASEGADTQYF
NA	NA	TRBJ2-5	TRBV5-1	TGCGCCAGCAGCTTGGACTGGGGCGCAGAGACCCAGTACTTC	CASSLDWGAETQYF
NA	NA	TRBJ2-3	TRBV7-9	TGTGCCAGCAGCTTAGCGGCAGCGGCTACGCAGTATTTT	CASSLAAAATQYF
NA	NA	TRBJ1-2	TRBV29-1	TGCAGCGTTGGGACATGGGGTAACTATGGCTACACCTTC	CSVGTWGNYGYTF
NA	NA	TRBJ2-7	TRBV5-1	TGCGCCAGCAGCTTTGGCGCGGTAAAGGGCGAGCAGTACTTC	CASSFGAVKGEQYF
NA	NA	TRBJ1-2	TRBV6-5	TGTGCCAGCAGTCGCAGGGTTGGGGACTATGGCTACACCTTC	CASSRRVGDYGYTF
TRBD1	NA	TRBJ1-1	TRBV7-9	TGTGCCAGCAGCTTCACAGGGGGCGCCGGGAACACTGAAGCTTTCTTT	CASSFTGGAGNTEAFF
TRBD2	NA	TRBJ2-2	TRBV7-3	TGTGCCAGCAGGAAGGGACTACAAGGGGTTATGAACACCGGGGAGCTGTTTTTT	CASRKGLQGVMNTGELFF
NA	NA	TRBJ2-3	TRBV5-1	TGCGCCAGCAGCTCCCGCGGGGCAGAAGGTCATACGCAGTATTTT	CASSSRGAEGHTQYF
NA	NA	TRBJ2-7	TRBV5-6	TGTGCCAGCAGCCAAACAGGGATCGAGCAGTACTTC	CASSQTGIEQYF
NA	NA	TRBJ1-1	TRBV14	TGTGCCAGCAGTGATTTGAACACTGAAGCTTTCTTT	CASSDLNTEAFF
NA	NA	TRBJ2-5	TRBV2	TGTGCCAGCAGCAGGGCAAGAAGGGGAGAGACCCAGTACTTC	CASSRARRGETQYF
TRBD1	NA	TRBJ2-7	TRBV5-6	TGTGCCAGCAGCTTGTTTGGCCAGGGGGCCTCCGAGCAGTACTTC	CASSLFGQGASEQYF
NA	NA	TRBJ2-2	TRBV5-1	TGCGCCAGCAGCTTGGGGGGGCAGAACACCGGGGAGCTGTTTTTT	CASSLGGQNTGELFF
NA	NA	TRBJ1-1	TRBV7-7	TGTGCTAGCAGCTTACTTCAGGACACTGAAGCTTTCTTT	CASSLLQDTEAFF
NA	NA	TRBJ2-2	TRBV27	TGTGCCAGCAAATTCGTGCGAAACACCGGGGAGCTGTTTTTT	CASKFVRNTGELFF
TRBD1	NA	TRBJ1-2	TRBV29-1	TGCAGCGTCGGACAGGCGGGCGGCTACACCTTC	CSVGQAGGYTF
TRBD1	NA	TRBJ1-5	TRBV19	TGTGCCAGTGGGGAGACAGGGGGCTCGAATCAGCCCCAGCATTTT	CASGETGGSNQPQHF
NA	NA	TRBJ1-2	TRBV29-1	TGCAGCGTTGCGATCATAGCTAACTATGGCTACACCTTC	CSVAIIANYGYTF
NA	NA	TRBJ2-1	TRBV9	TGTGCCAGCAGCGTAGGGGCCTACAATGAGCAGTTCTTC	CASSVGAYNEQFF
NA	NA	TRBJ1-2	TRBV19	TGTGCCAGTAGTCCAGCTGCCATGTATGGCTACACCTTC	CASSPAAMYGYTF
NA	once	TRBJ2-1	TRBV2	TGTGCCAGCAGCGACGGTGAGGTCGATGAGCAGTTCTTC	CASSDGEVDEQFF
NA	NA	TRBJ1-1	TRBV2	TGTGCCAGCAGAGAACCAGGATGGGGCCCTGAAGCTTTCTTT	CASREPGWGPEAFF
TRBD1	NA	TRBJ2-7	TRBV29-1	TGCAGCGTTGAATCGACAGGGACCTACGAGCAGTACTTC	CSVESTGTYEQYF
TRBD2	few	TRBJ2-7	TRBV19	TGTGCCAGTAGTGCCTACCTAGCGGGGGTCTCCTACGAGCAGTACTTC	CASSAYLAGVSYEQYF
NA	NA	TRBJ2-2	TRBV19	TGTGCCAGTAGTATTGGGGCAGGGGCGACCGGGGAGCTGTTTTTT	CASSIGAGATGELFF
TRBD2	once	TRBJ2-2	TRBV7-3	TGTGCCAGCAGCGCGGGGGGGGTGACCGGGGAGCTGTTTTTT	CASSAGGVTGELFF
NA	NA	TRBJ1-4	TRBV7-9	TGTGCCAGCAGCTTGTTTGTAGGTGGGGTTGCTACTAATGAAAAACTGTTTTTT	CASSLFVGGVATNEKLFF
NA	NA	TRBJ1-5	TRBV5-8	TGTGCCAGCAGCTTGTTGGGGCAGCAGCCCCAGCATTTT	CASSLLGQQPQHF